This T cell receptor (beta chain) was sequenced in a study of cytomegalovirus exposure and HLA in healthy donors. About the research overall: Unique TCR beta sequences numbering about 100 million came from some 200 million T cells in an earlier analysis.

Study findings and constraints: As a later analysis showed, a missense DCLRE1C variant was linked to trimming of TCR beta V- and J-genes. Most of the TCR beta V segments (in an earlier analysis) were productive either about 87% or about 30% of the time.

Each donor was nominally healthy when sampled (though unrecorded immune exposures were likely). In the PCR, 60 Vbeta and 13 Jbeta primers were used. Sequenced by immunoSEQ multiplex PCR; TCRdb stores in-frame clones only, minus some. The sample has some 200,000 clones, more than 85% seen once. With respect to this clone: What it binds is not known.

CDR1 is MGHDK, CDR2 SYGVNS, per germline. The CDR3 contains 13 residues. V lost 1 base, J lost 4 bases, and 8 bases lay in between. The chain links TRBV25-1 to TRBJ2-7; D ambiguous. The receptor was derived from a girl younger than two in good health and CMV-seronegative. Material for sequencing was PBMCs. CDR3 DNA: TGTGCCAGCAGTGAATTGGGCAGATACGAGCAGTACTTC. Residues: CASSELGRYEQYF.